These 22 T cell receptor beta chains were sequenced from one sample in a study of cytomegalovirus exposure and HLA in healthy donors. The PCR had 60 Vbeta and 13 Jbeta primers. The method was immunoSEQ multiplex PCR; TCRdb's version includes in-frame clones alone and lacks a portion of them. Among roughly 200,000 clones listed, approximately 79% were seen once. The specimen sequenced was PBMCs. The receptors were gathered from a woman aged 40 to 50 in good health and CMV-seronegative.

This clone has a handful of counts. V is TRBV4-3 and J is TRBJ1-1, with TRBD1 as a possible D gene (5 bases). CDR1 and CDR2 (germline): LGHNA, YSLEER. Trimming removed 4 bases at V and 5 bases at J, with 11 bases between. CDR3 length equals 13 residues. CDR3 sequence: CASSLRGGTEAFF. Written as DNA, the CDR3 is TGCGCCAGCAGCCTGCGGGGGGGTACTGAAGCTTTCTTT.

The chain couples TRBV7-9 to TRBJ1-1, with D hard to call. Germline V gives CDR1 SEHNR, CDR2 FQNEAQ (reference sequence). Between the trimmed V and J ends, which lost 5 bases and 0 bases, there was a span of 19 bases. The length of the CDR3 is 17 residues. CDR3 sequence (DNA): TGTGCCAGCAGCCCTCGACCCCCCCCGGGGATGAACACTGAAGCTTTCTTT. Encoded protein: CASSPRPPPGMNTEAFF.

V gene TRBV7-6 combines with J gene TRBJ1-2, with D uncertain. The CDR3 loop spans 15 amino acids. CDR1 and CDR2 from the germline V gene are SGHVS and FNYEAQ. The ends were cut back, 1 base at V and 4 bases at J, with 13 bases in the middle. CDR3 region: CASSLGSASPYGYTF. CDR3 in DNA: TGTGCCAGCAGCTTAGGGTCCGCTAGCCCCTATGGCTACACCTTC.

The chain is built from TRBV2 and TRBJ2-2; D possibly corresponds to TRBD2 (7 bases). This CDR3 spans 12 amino acids. Germline values: CDR1 SNHLY, CDR2 FYNNEI. V lost 3 bases and J 15 bases, leaving 14 bases between the germline ends. This CDR3 reads CASSEGGRDLFF. The CDR3 DNA is TGTGCCAGCAGTGAGGGGGGGCGAGATTTGTTTTTT.

This clone occurred once. V gene TRBV14 combines with J gene TRBJ2-7, with D unclear. The germline V and J ends were trimmed by 1 base and 3 bases, with 13 bases remaining between them. Germline-derived CDR1 and CDR2 are SGHDN and FVKESK. The CDR3 loop spans 15 amino acids. This chain's CDR3 is CASSQGPFSGYEQYF. The CDR3 bases are TGTGCCAGCAGCCAAGGACCCTTCTCAGGCTACGAGCAGTACTTC.

The rearrangement uses TRBV19 and TRBJ1-5, with a weak D call TRBD1 (5 bases). CDR3 size: 15 residues. The germline V gene encodes CDR1 LNHDA and CDR2 SQIVND (reference sequence). Trimming removed 9 bases from V and 5 bases from J, with 20 bases in between. The CDR3 sequence: CASLSRGGLYQPQHF. In nucleotides, the CDR3 is TGTGCCAGCCTCAGTCGGGGGGGACTCTATCAGCCCCAGCATTTT. Looking up the rest from reference TRBV19 and TRBJ1-5 gives the full variable domain: DGGITQSPKYLFRKEGQNVTLSCEQNLNHDAMYWYRQDPGQGLRLIYYSQIVNDFQKGDIAEGYSVSREKKESFPLTVTSAQKNPTAFYLCASLSRGGLYQPQHFGDGTRLSIL.

V usage is TRBV18 and J usage is TRBJ1-4; 8 bases agree with TRBD1. Germline V gives CDR1 KGHSH, CDR2 LQKENI. This CDR3 contains 15 residues. After removal of 6 bases from V and 3 bases from J, the junction contained 6 bases not matched to a gene. CDR3 sequence reads: CASSPTGGANEKLFF. CDR3 sequence (DNA): TGTGCCAGCTCGCCCACAGGGGGGGCTAATGAAAAACTGTTTTTT.

This clone occurred a few times. The chain joins TRBV15 to TRBJ2-2, with D possibly TRBD2 on 5 matching bases. The germline gives CDR1 LNHNV, CDR2 YYDKDF (reference sequence). Trimming left V 5 bases short and J 4 bases short, with 14 bases between. This CDR3 has 15 amino acids. CDR3 coding DNA: TGTGCCACCAGCGGACGGACTGTAGGCACCGGGGAGCTGTTTTTT. Amino acids: CATSGRTVGTGELFF.

This clone has just one count. The J gene is TRBJ2-7, the V gene TRBV5-6; D unresolved. The CDR3 has 13 residues. Trimming removed 2 bases from V and 3 bases from J, with 9 bases in between. CDR1 SGHDT and CDR2 YYEEEE come from the germline V gene. The CDR3 sequence: CASSFATGYEQYF. CDR3 bases: TGTGCCAGCAGCTTTGCGACGGGCTACGAGCAGTACTTC.

The rearrangement uses TRBV19 and TRBJ2-1, with a possible D match to TRBD2 (6 bases). The V gene lost 10 bases and the J gene lost 9 bases, with 22 bases spanning the gap. The germline V gene has CDR1 LNHDA and CDR2 SQIVND (reference sequence). The CDR3 has 14 amino acids. The CDR3, as DNA: TGTGCCACCACGACTTCCCGGGCGCGGGGTGAGCAGTTCTTC. Residues: CATTTSRARGEQFF.

The chain couples TRBV5-1 to TRBJ1-3; 9 nucleotides line up with TRBD1. The CDR3 covers 15 residues. The germline gives CDR1 SGHRS, CDR2 YFSETQ. Germline trimming cut 1 base from V and 2 bases from J; bases unmatched to any gene: 1. CDR3: CASSLTGGTGNTIYF. CDR3 coding DNA: TGCGCCAGCAGCTTGACAGGGGGCACTGGAAACACCATATATTTT. Combining the CDR3 with reference TRBV5-1 and TRBJ1-3 gives the whole variable domain KAGVTQTPRYLIKTRGQQVTLSCSPISGHRSVSWYQQTPGQGLQFLFEYFSETQRNKGNFPGRFSGRQFSNSRSEMNVSTLELGDSALYLCASSLTGGTGNTIYFGEGSWLTVV.

The chain couples TRBV19 to TRBJ1-2; no clear D. From germline, CDR1 is LNHDA and CDR2 SQIVND (reference sequence). This CDR3 has 14 residues. Between the trimmed V and J ends, which lost 8 bases and 2 bases, there was a span of 15 bases. The CDR3 loop is CASSPEGRNYGYTF. The DNA of the CDR3 is TGTGCCAGTTCGCCAGAGGGAAGGAACTATGGCTACACCTTC. The full variable domain, in which reference TRBV19 and TRBJ1-2 provide the parts outside the CDR3, is DGGITQSPKYLFRKEGQNVTLSCEQNLNHDAMYWYRQDPGQGLRLIYYSQIVNDFQKGDIAEGYSVSREKKESFPLTVTSAQKNPTAFYLCASSPEGRNYGYTFGSGTRLTVV.

About this clone itself: One end of the junction varies from germline; a read error may be responsible. CDR3 sequence: CASSIGTANYGQYF. CDR3 DNA sequence: TGCGCCAGCAGCATCGGGACAGCCAACTACGGGCAGTACTTC. The chain joins TRBV5-1 to TRBJ2-7; 7 positions match TRBD1. Germline values: CDR1 SGHRS, CDR2 YFSETQ. The CDR3 is 14 amino acids.

J is TRBJ2-5 and V is TRBV7-2; 8 nucleotides line up with TRBD1. The CDR3 length is 15 residues. Germline CDR1 reads SGHTA; CDR2 reads FQGNSA. Trimming took 4 bases from V and 1 from J; bases not matched to a gene: 5. CDR3 residues: CASSSWTGLQETQYF. The CDR3, as DNA: TGTGCCAGCAGCTCTTGGACAGGGCTCCAAGAGACCCAGTACTTC.

The CDR3 DNA reads TGTGCCAGCAGCTTAATTAGCGGGACTACAGATACGCAGTATTTT. This codes for CASSLISGTTDTQYF. V gene TRBV7-9 combines with J gene TRBJ2-3; TRBD2 agrees at 8 bases. This CDR3 comprises 15 residues. The germline V gene encodes CDR1 SEHNR and CDR2 FQNEAQ (reference sequence). V trimming: 2 bases; J trimming: 3 bases; junction bases outside the gene matches: 4.

This clone occurred a few times. CDR3 region: CASSYRGGKQFF. The CDR3 DNA reads TGTGCCAGCAGTTACCGAGGCGGGAAGCAGTTCTTC. This rearrangement joins TRBV6-5 to TRBJ2-1; D might be TRBD2 (6 bases). CDR1 is MNHEY, CDR2 SVGAGI, per germline. Trimming cost V 2 bases and J 11 bases, with 10 bases left between them. CDR3 length: 12 residues.

V and J are TRBV29-1 and TRBJ2-2, with D tentatively TRBD2 (6 bases). Germline V gene data show CDR1 as SQVTM and CDR2 as ANQGSEA. V shed 2 bases and J shed 6 bases, with 16 bases lying between them. The CDR3 is 15 residues long. CDR3 DNA: TGCAGCGTTGAACCCTCTAGAGGAGGGGCCGGGGAGCTGTTTTTT. It specifies CSVEPSRGGAGELFF.

The chain links TRBV11-3 to TRBJ1-1, with 9 bases matching TRBD1. CDR1 and CDR2 (germline): SGHNT, YENEEA. The CDR3 runs 13 residues. V lost 5 bases, J lost 4 bases, and 2 bases stayed unmatched. Written as DNA, the CDR3 is TGTGCCAGCAGCCTACAGGGGGCCACTGAAGCTTTCTTT. It codes for CASSLQGATEAFF.

The chain links TRBV10-3 to TRBJ1-5; D unresolved. CDR3 length: 15 amino acids. V lost 6 bases to trimming and J lost 0 bases, with 12 bases between them. From germline, CDR1 is ENHRY and CDR2 SYGVKD. CDR3 sequence reads: CAISAGRDSNQPQHF. For the CDR3, the DNA is TGTGCCATCAGCGCCGGACGGGATAGCAATCAGCCCCAGCATTTT.

About this clone itself: At the DNA level, this CDR3 is encoded by other sequences in the same sample as well. The chain combines TRBV7-2 with TRBJ1-5; D is possibly TRBD1 (6 bases). Germline V gene sequence: CDR1 SGHTA, CDR2 FQGNSA. The CDR3 covers 14 residues. Trimming cost V 5 bases and J 1 base, with 9 bases left between them. CDR3 DNA sequence: TGTGCCAGCAGCCTGACAGGAAGCAATCAGCCCCAGCATTTT. This codes for CASSLTGSNQPQHF.

The CDR3 here is CASSMAPGLAGGKTQYF. The DNA for the CDR3 is TGTGCCAGTAGTATGGCCCCCGGACTAGCGGGAGGAAAGACCCAGTACTTC. This sequence joins TRBV19 and TRBJ2-5, with TRBD2 identical over 14 bases. This CDR3 is built from 17 residues. Germline trimming cut 3 bases from V and 6 bases from J; bases unmatched to any gene: 9. Germline lookup yields CDR1 LNHDA and CDR2 SQIVND (reference sequence).

The V call is TRBV6-6, the J call TRBJ2-7; TRBD1 aligns across 7 bases. Unmatched junction bases numbered 8, after V lost 0 bases and J lost 6 bases. In germline, CDR1 is MNHNY, CDR2 SVGAGI (reference sequence). This CDR3 is built from 15 residues. The CDR3 here is CASSYSDRDRGEQYF. In nucleotides, the CDR3 is TGTGCCAGCAGTTACTCTGACAGGGATCGCGGCGAGCAGTACTTC.